A selection of T cell receptor beta chains follows, all from one sample in a study of blood T cells in healthy people across ages. TCRdb reanalysed the 5' RACE reads using MiXCR and keeps one entry per CDR3 protein. The data contain approximately 1,700,000 distinct CDR3 sequences, roughly 43% of them seen just once; the ten biggest clones take up more than 20%. The sample consisted of blood. The receptors derive from a human donor in good health. Both conserved end residues are part of each CDR3. Fields, in order: J gene, clone size, D gene, V gene, CDR3 protein, CDR3 DNA. D genes are given only for firm matches. Some rows mark clone size as missing; the rest say once, few, many or name a class of expanded clone.

J gene: TRBJ2-5; clone size: few; D gene: TRBD1; V gene: TRBV18; CDR3 protein: CASSPLPGQTIQETQYF; CDR3 DNA: TGTGCCAGCTCACCTCTACCGGGACAGACGATCCAAGAGACCCAGTACTTC
J gene: TRBJ2-1; clone size: few; D gene: -; V gene: TRBV13; CDR3 protein: CASSKPGRYNEQFF; CDR3 DNA: TGTGCCAGCAGCAAACCGGGACGTTACAATGAGCAGTTCTTC
J gene: TRBJ2-1; clone size: -; D gene: -; V gene: TRBV20-1; CDR3 protein: CSATSGTDEQFF; CDR3 DNA: TGCAGTGCTACTTCTGGAACCGATGAGCAGTTCTTC
J gene: TRBJ1-6; clone size: -; D gene: -; V gene: TRBV5-1; CDR3 protein: CASSLRSGLFNSPLHF; CDR3 DNA: TGCGCCAGCAGCTTGAGATCGGGACTGTTCAATTCACCCCTCCACTTT
J gene: TRBJ2-1; clone size: -; D gene: -; V gene: TRBV5-1; CDR3 protein: CASILEHGYTEQFF; CDR3 DNA: TGCGCCAGCATCTTGGAACACGGCTACACTGAGCAGTTCTTC
J gene: TRBJ2-6; clone size: -; D gene: -; V gene: TRBV13; CDR3 protein: CASSPAMWANVLTF; CDR3 DNA: TGTGCCAGCAGCCCAGCTATGTGGGCCAACGTCCTGACTTTC
J gene: TRBJ2-3; clone size: -; D gene: -; V gene: TRBV20-1; CDR3 protein: CSAFPTSAGTQYF; CDR3 DNA: TGCAGTGCTTTTCCGACTAGTGCTGGTACGCAGTATTTT
J gene: TRBJ2-6; clone size: few; D gene: -; V gene: TRBV6-2/TRBV6-3; CDR3 protein: CASSPKGSPGANVLTF; CDR3 DNA: TGTGCCAGCAGTCCCAAGGGAAGTCCCGGGGCCAACGTCCTGACTTTC
J gene: TRBJ2-1; clone size: -; D gene: TRBD2; V gene: TRBV10-3; CDR3 protein: CASEGLADEQFF; CDR3 DNA: TGTGCCTCGGAGGGACTAGCGGATGAGCAGTTCTTC
J gene: TRBJ1-5; clone size: once; D gene: -; V gene: TRBV6-1; CDR3 protein: CASSEVSNQPQHF; CDR3 DNA: TGTGCCAGCAGTGAAGTGAGCAATCAGCCCCAGCATTTT
J gene: TRBJ1-1; clone size: many; D gene: -; V gene: TRBV27; CDR3 protein: CASSLSGMNTEAFF; CDR3 DNA: TGTGCCAGCAGTTTATCGGGCATGAACACTGAAGCTTTCTTT
J gene: TRBJ2-7; clone size: -; D gene: TRBD2; V gene: TRBV20-1; CDR3 protein: CSGGGTSSEQYF; CDR3 DNA: TGCAGCGGGGGCGGGACTAGCTCAGAGCAGTACTTC
J gene: TRBJ2-3; clone size: few; D gene: -; V gene: TRBV20-1; CDR3 protein: CSARTRRLTDTQYF; CDR3 DNA: TGCAGTGCTAGGACCAGGAGACTCACAGATACGCAGTATTTT
J gene: TRBJ2-5; clone size: -; D gene: TRBD2; V gene: TRBV3-1; CDR3 protein: CASSPERGAIWETQYF; CDR3 DNA: TGTGCCAGCAGCCCGGAGCGGGGGGCCATTTGGGAGACCCAGTACTTC
J gene: TRBJ2-5; clone size: -; D gene: TRBD2; V gene: TRBV29-1; CDR3 protein: CSVLFGTGGETQYF; CDR3 DNA: TGCAGCGTCCTTTTCGGGACGGGGGGAGAGACCCAGTACTTC
J gene: TRBJ1-2; clone size: -; D gene: -; V gene: TRBV10-3; CDR3 protein: CAISEREGSGYTF; CDR3 DNA: TGTGCCATCAGTGAGAGGGAGGGATCTGGCTACACCTTC
J gene: TRBJ1-5; clone size: -; D gene: -; V gene: TRBV4-1; CDR3 protein: CASSQDSGQGQPQHF; CDR3 DNA: TGCGCCAGCAGCCAAGATTCGGGGCAGGGGCAGCCCCAGCATTTT
J gene: TRBJ1-1; clone size: -; D gene: -; V gene: TRBV3-1; CDR3 protein: CASSLLTENQAFF; CDR3 DNA: TGTGCCAGCAGCCTACTGACAGAAAATCAAGCTTTCTTT
J gene: TRBJ1-3; clone size: once; D gene: -; V gene: TRBV2; CDR3 protein: CARSDGSTGNTIYF; CDR3 DNA: TGTGCCCGCAGTGACGGTTCTACTGGAAACACCATATATTTT
J gene: TRBJ2-3; clone size: few; D gene: TRBD2; V gene: TRBV2; CDR3 protein: CASSSVGGGLTDTQYF; CDR3 DNA: TGTGCCAGCAGCTCCGTAGGCGGGGGGTTGACAGATACGCAGTATTTT
J gene: TRBJ2-3; clone size: few; D gene: -; V gene: TRBV20-1; CDR3 protein: CSTLGQLTDTQYF; CDR3 DNA: TGCAGTACCCTGGGGCAACTCACAGATACGCAGTATTTT
J gene: TRBJ2-5; clone size: -; D gene: -; V gene: TRBV27; CDR3 protein: CASSFRSGTQYF; CDR3 DNA: TGTGCCAGCAGTTTCAGGTCAGGTACCCAGTACTTC
J gene: TRBJ2-1; clone size: -; D gene: -; V gene: TRBV20-1; CDR3 protein: CSASRPPFDEQFF; CDR3 DNA: TGCAGTGCTAGCCGGCCTCCTTTTGATGAGCAGTTCTTC
J gene: TRBJ2-3; clone size: few; D gene: -; V gene: TRBV20-1; CDR3 protein: CSAPSRDTQYF; CDR3 DNA: TGCAGTGCCCCGTCGAGGGATACGCAGTATTTT
J gene: TRBJ1-2; clone size: -; D gene: -; V gene: TRBV20-1; CDR3 protein: CSAPSPAGGYTF; CDR3 DNA: TGCAGTGCTCCTTCTCCCGCGGGCGGCTACACCTTC
J gene: TRBJ1-2; clone size: few; D gene: -; V gene: TRBV20-1; CDR3 protein: CSARESGAGYTF; CDR3 DNA: TGCAGTGCTAGAGAGTCCGGGGCAGGCTACACCTTC
J gene: TRBJ2-3; clone size: few; D gene: -; V gene: TRBV20-1; CDR3 protein: CSARVFGDTQYF; CDR3 DNA: TGCAGTGCTAGGGTCTTCGGAGATACGCAGTATTTT
J gene: TRBJ2-7; clone size: -; D gene: -; V gene: TRBV7-9; CDR3 protein: CASSLEVPYERYF; CDR3 DNA: TGTGCCAGCAGCTTAGAAGTCCCCTACGAGCGGTACTTC
J gene: TRBJ2-2; clone size: few; D gene: -; V gene: TRBV7-2; CDR3 protein: CASSLLRVTGELFF; CDR3 DNA: TGTGCCAGCAGCTTATTGCGGGTCACCGGGGAGCTGTTTTTT
J gene: TRBJ2-1; clone size: many; D gene: TRBD2; V gene: TRBV29-1; CDR3 protein: CSVALAGNEQFF; CDR3 DNA: TGCAGCGTGGCACTAGCGGGGAACGAGCAGTTCTTC
J gene: TRBJ2-7; clone size: -; D gene: -; V gene: TRBV4-1; CDR3 protein: CASSQGPSRVGGEQYF; CDR3 DNA: TGCGCCAGCAGCCAGGGTCCTTCACGGGTTGGAGGCGAGCAGTACTTC
J gene: TRBJ2-3; clone size: -; D gene: -; V gene: TRBV7-2; CDR3 protein: CASSSQSRQETQYF; CDR3 DNA: TGTGCCAGCAGCTCACAGAGCCGGCAAGAGACCCAGTATTTT
J gene: TRBJ1-1; clone size: few; D gene: -; V gene: TRBV9; CDR3 protein: CASSVLGGDEAFF; CDR3 DNA: TGTGCCAGCAGCGTGCTCGGGGGCGATGAAGCTTTCTTT
J gene: TRBJ2-1; clone size: -; D gene: TRBD2; V gene: TRBV20-1; CDR3 protein: CSAESPGLAAYNEQFF; CDR3 DNA: TGCAGTGCAGAAAGTCCCGGGCTAGCGGCATACAATGAGCAGTTCTTC
J gene: TRBJ2-1; clone size: once; D gene: -; V gene: TRBV7-2; CDR3 protein: CASSPSDTFRNEQFF; CDR3 DNA: TGTGCCAGCAGCCCGTCCGACACCTTTCGGAATGAGCAGTTCTTC
J gene: TRBJ2-7; clone size: few; D gene: -; V gene: TRBV7-2; CDR3 protein: CASSPPGAGSRYEQYF; CDR3 DNA: TGTGCCAGCAGCCCCCCGGGGGCGGGGAGTCGCTACGAGCAGTACTTC
J gene: TRBJ1-1; clone size: -; D gene: -; V gene: TRBV11-1; CDR3 protein: CASSLFRRTEAFF; CDR3 DNA: TGTGCCAGCAGCTTATTTAGGAGAACTGAAGCTTTCTTT
J gene: TRBJ2-2; clone size: -; D gene: -; V gene: TRBV3-1; CDR3 protein: CASLKNRAGELFF; CDR3 DNA: TGTGCCAGCTTAAAAAACCGGGCCGGGGAGCTGTTTTTT
J gene: TRBJ2-7; clone size: -; D gene: -; V gene: TRBV4-3; CDR3 protein: CASSQDHGPTYEQYF; CDR3 DNA: TGCGCCAGCAGCCAAGATCACGGACCTACCTACGAGCAGTACTTC
J gene: TRBJ2-6; clone size: few; D gene: -; V gene: TRBV15; CDR3 protein: CATSRGAIGANVLTF; CDR3 DNA: TGTGCCACCAGCAGAGGTGCGATTGGGGCCAACGTCCTGACTTTC
J gene: TRBJ2-5; clone size: few; D gene: TRBD1; V gene: TRBV29-1; CDR3 protein: CSVGGDRAYGEQYF; CDR3 DNA: TGCAGCGTTGGGGGGGACAGGGCGTATGGTGAGCAGTACTTC